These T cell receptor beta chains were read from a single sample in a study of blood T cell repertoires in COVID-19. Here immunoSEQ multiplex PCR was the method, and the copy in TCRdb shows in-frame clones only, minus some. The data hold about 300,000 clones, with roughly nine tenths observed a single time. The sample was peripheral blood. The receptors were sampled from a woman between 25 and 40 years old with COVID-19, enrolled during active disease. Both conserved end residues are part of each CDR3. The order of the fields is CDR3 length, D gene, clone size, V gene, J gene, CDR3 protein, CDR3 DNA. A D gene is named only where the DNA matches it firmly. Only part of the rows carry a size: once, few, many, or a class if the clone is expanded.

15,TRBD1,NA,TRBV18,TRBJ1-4,CASSPRRGRDEKLFF,TGTGCCAGCTCACCACGGAGGGGGCGGGATGAAAAACTGTTTTTT
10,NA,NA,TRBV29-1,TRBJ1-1,CSVGVSEAFF,TGCAGCGTTGGAGTCTCTGAAGCTTTCTTT
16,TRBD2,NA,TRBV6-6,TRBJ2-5,CASSYGGVAPRETQYF,TGTGCCAGCAGTTACGGGGGGGTCGCCCCAAGAGAGACCCAGTACTTC
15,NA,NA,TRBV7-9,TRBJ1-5,CASSSGQGGNQPQHF,TGTGCCAGCAGCTCTGGGCAAGGGGGCAATCAGCCCCAGCATTTT
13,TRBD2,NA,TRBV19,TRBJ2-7,CASSTRLAGDQDF,TGTGCCAGTAGTACCAGACTAGCGGGGGACCAGGACTTC
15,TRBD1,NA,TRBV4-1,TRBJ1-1,CASSHGQGADTEAFF,TGCGCCAGCAGCCACGGACAGGGGGCGGATACTGAAGCTTTCTTT
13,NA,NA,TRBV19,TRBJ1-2,CASTPGGGHGYTF,TGTGCCAGTACCCCGGGAGGGGGTCATGGCTACACCTTC
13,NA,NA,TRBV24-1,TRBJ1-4,CATRAGVGEKLFF,TGTGCCACCCGGGCAGGGGTTGGTGAAAAACTGTTTTTT
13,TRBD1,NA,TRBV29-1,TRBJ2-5,CSASWDSQETQYF,TGCAGCGCCTCCTGGGACAGTCAAGAGACCCAGTACTTC
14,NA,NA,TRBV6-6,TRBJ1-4,CASSSGGWPEKLFF,TGTGCCAGCAGTTCCGGGGGGTGGCCTGAAAAACTGTTTTTT
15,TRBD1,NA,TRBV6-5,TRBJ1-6,CASSYARTGGSPLHF,TGTGCCAGCAGTTACGCGAGGACAGGGGGTTCACCCCTCCACTTT
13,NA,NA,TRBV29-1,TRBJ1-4,CSGAASTNEKLFF,TGCAGCGGGGCAGCTTCAACTAATGAAAAACTGTTTTTT
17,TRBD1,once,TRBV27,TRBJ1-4,CASSLSPRQGANEKLFF,TGTGCCAGCAGTTTATCCCCCCGGCAGGGGGCTAATGAAAAACTGTTTTTT
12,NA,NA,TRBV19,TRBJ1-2,CASRQGGDGYTF,TGTGCCAGTAGACAGGGTGGGGATGGCTACACCTTC
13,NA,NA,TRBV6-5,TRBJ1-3,CASSYGRRNTIYF,TGTGCCAGCAGTTACGGGAGGCGAAACACCATATATTTT
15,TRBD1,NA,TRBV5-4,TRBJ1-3,CASSLTGGSGNTIYF,TGTGCCAGCAGCTTGACAGGGGGATCGGGAAACACCATATATTTT
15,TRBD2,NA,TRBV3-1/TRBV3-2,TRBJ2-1,CASSQEGGVYNEQFF,TGTGCCAGCAGCCAAGAGGGGGGGGTCTACAATGAGCAGTTCTTC
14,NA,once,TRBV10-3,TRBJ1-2,CAISELSANYGYTF,TGTGCCATCAGTGAATTGTCGGCTAACTATGGCTACACCTTC
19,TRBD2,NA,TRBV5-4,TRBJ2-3,CASSPGGGGVFYLPDTQYF,TGTGCCAGCAGCCCGGGAGGGGGGGGCGTCTTTTATCTCCCAGATACGCAGTATTTT
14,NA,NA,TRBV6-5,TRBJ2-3,CASSYRQFTDTQYF,TGTGCCAGCAGTTACCGACAGTTCACAGATACGCAGTATTTT
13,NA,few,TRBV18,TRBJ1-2,CASSPPSNYGYTF,TGTGCCAGCTCACCCCCGAGCAACTATGGCTACACCTTC
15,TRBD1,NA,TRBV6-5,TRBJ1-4,CASSPGTVTNEKLFF,TGTGCCAGCAGTCCTGGGACAGTAACTAATGAAAAACTGTTTTTT
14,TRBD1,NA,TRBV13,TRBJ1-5,CASSFGQGAQPQHF,TGTGCCAGCAGCTTTGGACAGGGGGCTCAGCCCCAGCATTTT
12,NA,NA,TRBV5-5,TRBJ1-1,CASSLAAGLAFF,TGTGCCAGCAGCTTGGCGGCGGGGTTAGCTTTCTTT
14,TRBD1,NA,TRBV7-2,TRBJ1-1,CASSLGQGATEAFF,TGTGCCAGCAGCTTAGGGCAGGGGGCCACTGAAGCTTTCTTT
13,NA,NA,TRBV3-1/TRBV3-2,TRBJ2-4,CASSNSRIGIQYF,TGTGCCAGCAGCAACTCTAGGATCGGCATTCAGTACTTC
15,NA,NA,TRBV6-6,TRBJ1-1,CASTLRQAVNTEAFF,TGTGCCAGCACCTTACGACAGGCCGTGAACACTGAAGCTTTCTTT
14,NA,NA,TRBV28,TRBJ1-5,CASKASYSNQPQHF,TGTGCCAGCAAAGCCTCCTATAGCAATCAGCCCCAGCATTTT
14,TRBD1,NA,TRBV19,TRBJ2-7,CASSIGQGSYEQYF,TGTGCCAGTAGTATAGGACAGGGGTCCTACGAGCAGTACTTC
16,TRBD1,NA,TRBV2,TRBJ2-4,CASSDVRGLAKNIQYF,TGTGCCAGCAGTGATGTTAGGGGGCTAGCCAAAAACATTCAGTACTTC
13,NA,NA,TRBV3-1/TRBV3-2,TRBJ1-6,CASSQERLTPLHF,TGTGCCAGCAGCCAAGAAAGACTAACACCCCTCCACTTT
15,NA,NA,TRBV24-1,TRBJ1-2,CATSDTWTARNGYTF,TGTGCCACCAGTGACACTTGGACAGCAAGGAACGGCTACACCTTC
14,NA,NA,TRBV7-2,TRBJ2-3,CASSFDGVRDTQYF,TGTGCCAGCAGCTTCGACGGGGTCAGAGATACGCAGTATTTT
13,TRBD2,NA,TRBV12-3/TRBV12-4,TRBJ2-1,CASSLQVRGEQFF,TGTGCCAGCAGTTTGCAAGTGCGGGGGGAGCAGTTCTTC
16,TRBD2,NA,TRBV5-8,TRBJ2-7,CASSGLGAGDSYEQYF,TGTGCCAGCAGCGGGTTGGGAGCGGGGGACTCCTACGAGCAGTACTTC
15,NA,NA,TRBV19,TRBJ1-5,CASRHLQGGNQPQHF,TGTGCCAGTAGGCATTTACAGGGTGGGAATCAGCCCCAGCATTTT
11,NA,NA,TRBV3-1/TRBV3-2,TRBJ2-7,CASSHESEQYF,TGTGCCAGCAGCCACGAGAGCGAGCAGTACTTC
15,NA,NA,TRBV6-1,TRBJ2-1,CASSEQLAGYNEQFF,TGTGCCAGCAGTGAACAACTAGCTGGCTACAATGAGCAGTTCTTC
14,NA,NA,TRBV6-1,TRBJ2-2,CASSEPGNTGELFF,TGTGCCAGCAGTGAACCGGGTAACACCGGGGAGCTGTTTTTT
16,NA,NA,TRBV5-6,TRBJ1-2,CASSLVQGLGDYGYTF,TGTGCCAGCAGCTTGGTACAGGGACTAGGGGACTATGGCTACACCTTC
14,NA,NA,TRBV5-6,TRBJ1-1,CASSPGVASTEAFF,TGTGCCAGCAGCCCGGGGGTCGCGAGCACTGAAGCTTTCTTT
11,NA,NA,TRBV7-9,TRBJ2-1,CASSWSYEQFF,TGTGCCAGCAGCTGGAGTTATGAGCAGTTCTTC
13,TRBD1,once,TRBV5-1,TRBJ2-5,CASSGDRGETQYF,TGCGCCAGCAGCGGGGACAGGGGGGAGACCCAGTACTTC
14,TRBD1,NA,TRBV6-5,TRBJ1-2,CASSPGTGDYGYTF,TGTGCCAGCAGCCCCGGAACAGGGGACTATGGCTACACCTTC
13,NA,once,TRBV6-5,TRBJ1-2,CASSQTGTGGYTF,TGTGCCAGCAGTCAAACAGGGACGGGCGGCTACACCTTC
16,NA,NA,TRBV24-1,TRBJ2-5,CATSEVGGWAQETQYF,TGTGCCACCAGTGAGGTTGGGGGGTGGGCGCAAGAGACCCAGTACTTC
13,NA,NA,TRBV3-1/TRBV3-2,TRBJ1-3,CASSQHSGNTIYF,TGTGCCAGCAGCCAACACTCTGGAAACACCATATATTTT
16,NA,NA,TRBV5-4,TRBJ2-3,CASSLRSAGITDTQYF,TGTGCCAGCAGCTTGAGGTCGGCGGGGATCACAGATACGCAGTATTTT
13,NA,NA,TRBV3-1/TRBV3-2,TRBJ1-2,CASSQRGEAGYTF,TGTGCCAGCAGCCAACGGGGTGAAGCTGGCTACACCTTC
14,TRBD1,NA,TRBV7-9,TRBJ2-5,CASSRTGRWETQYF,TGTGCCAGCAGCCGGACAGGGCGGTGGGAGACCCAGTACTTC
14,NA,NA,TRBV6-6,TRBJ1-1,CASKPSTGPNEAFF,TGTGCCAGCAAACCCAGTACAGGGCCCAATGAAGCTTTCTTT